This T cell receptor (beta chain) was found in a study of CXCR3-negative and CXCR3-positive naive CD8 T cells. Findings and caveats of the study: Greater hydrophobicity was found in TRB CDR3s of CXCR3-positive naive cells than of CXCR3-negative naive cells. Cryopreserved cells partially lost CXCR3 expression, and fresh PBMCs were used in most assays. The study found comparably high diversity in both naive subsets and much lower diversity in memory CD8+ cells. Surface CD5 matched across naive subsets, and TRB CDR3 properties served to infer TCR strength.

Within the CD8+ T cell compartment, naive cells were CD45RO-CCR7+CD27+CD95-. It was by 5' RACE with UMI labels that the TRB cDNA libraries were prepared. TCRdb re-called the 5' RACE reads, yielding one record per CDR3 amino acid sequence without DNA. Recorded here are about 50,000 distinct CDR3 sequences; the top ten clones represent roughly 0.59%. This CDR3 has 18 residues. Looked up from germline, CDR1 is MNHNY and CDR2 is SVGAGI (reference sequence). Points on this clonotype: The target antigen is unknown.

The chain couples TRBV6-6 to TRBJ2-2; the D gene TCRdb calls, TRBD2, cannot be checked with no DNA. The source is a human donor in good health. Some clones in this sample may be carry-over from other donors' samples. Sequencing was performed on naive CXCR3+ CD8+ T cells from blood. As to subset: CD45RO-CCR7+CD27+CD95- naive CD8+ T cells expressing CXCR3 (TNR3+). CDR3 sequence reads: CASSYSTVVAGVTGELFF.